This T cell receptor (beta chain) was obtained from a study of radiation and T cells in renal cell carcinoma. About the research overall: Nephrectomy followed 15 Gy stereotactic body radiation by 4 weeks.

Study findings and constraints: In blood, top tumor clones expanded by 2 weeks, shrinking by 4.

A remark on this clone: The antigen is unknown.

The data were produced by immunoSEQ multiplex PCR, yet TCRdb's version contains in-frame clones alone and is incomplete. The profile shows roughly 120,000 clones, roughly 80% of them singletons. As for time point: baseline pretreatment blood. Documented treatment: 15 Gy SBRT to primary tumor, nephrectomy 4 weeks later. The patient's renal cell carcinoma had clear cell pathology. The receptor comes from a woman aged 55 to 70 with renal cell carcinoma. The sequenced sample was blood, obtained from a patient whose treatment included radiotherapy and nephrectomy.

CDR3 sequence (DNA): TGTGCCAGTAGTATTTTGGGACAGCCAAATGAAAAACTGTTTTTT. Amino acids: CASSILGQPNEKLFF. V is TRBV19 and J is TRBJ1-4, with 7 bases fitting TRBD1. The CDR3 covers 15 residues. Germline V gene sequence: CDR1 LNHDA, CDR2 SQIVND (reference sequence). The trim removed 3 bases at V and 5 bases at J, leaving 6 bases unmatched. The full variable domain, completed using reference TRBV19 and TRBJ1-4, is DGGITQSPKYLFRKEGQNVTLSCEQNLNHDAMYWYRQDPGQGLRLIYYSQIVNDFQKGDIAEGYSVSREKKESFPLTVTSAQKNPTAFYLCASSILGQPNEKLFFGSGTQLSVL.